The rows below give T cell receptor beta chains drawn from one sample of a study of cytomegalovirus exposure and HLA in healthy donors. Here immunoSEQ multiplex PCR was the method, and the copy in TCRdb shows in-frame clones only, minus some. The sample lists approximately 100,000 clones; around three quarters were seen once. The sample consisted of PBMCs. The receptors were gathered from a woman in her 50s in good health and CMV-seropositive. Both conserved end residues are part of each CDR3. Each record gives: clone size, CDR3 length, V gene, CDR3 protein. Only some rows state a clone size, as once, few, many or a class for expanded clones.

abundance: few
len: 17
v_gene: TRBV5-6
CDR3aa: CASSPGLRGYSNYGYTF

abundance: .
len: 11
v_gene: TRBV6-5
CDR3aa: CASSFQYEQYF

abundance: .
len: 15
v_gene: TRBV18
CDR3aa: CASSLNVEYQETQYF

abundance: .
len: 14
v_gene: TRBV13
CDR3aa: CASRVGTASYEQYF

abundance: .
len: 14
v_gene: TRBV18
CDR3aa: CASSPPSGGTEAFF

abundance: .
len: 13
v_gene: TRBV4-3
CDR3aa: CASSDRATEGYTF

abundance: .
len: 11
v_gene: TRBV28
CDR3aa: CASSSTKRSFF

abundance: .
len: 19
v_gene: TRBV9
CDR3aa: CASSVGGQGALWEDNEQFF

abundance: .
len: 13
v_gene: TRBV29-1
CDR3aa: CSLSRTGWDTQYF

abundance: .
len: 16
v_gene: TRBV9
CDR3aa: CASSVDPDRVPGELFF

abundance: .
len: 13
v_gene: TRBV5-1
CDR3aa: CASSLEANTEAFF

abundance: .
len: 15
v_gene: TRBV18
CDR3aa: CASSPIGTMNTEAFF

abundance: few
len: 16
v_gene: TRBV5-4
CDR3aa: CASSQGTGTGGYEQYF

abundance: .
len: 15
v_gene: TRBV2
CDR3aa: CASRGLAGGFNEQFF

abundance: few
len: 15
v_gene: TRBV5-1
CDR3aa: CASSRGTSGQETQYF

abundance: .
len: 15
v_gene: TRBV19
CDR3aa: CASSIDGTGASPLHF

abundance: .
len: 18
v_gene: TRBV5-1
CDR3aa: CASSLGGTVNLLNYGYTF

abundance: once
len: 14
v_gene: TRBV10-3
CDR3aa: CATGEAGGPGEQYF

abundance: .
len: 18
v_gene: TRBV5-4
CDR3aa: CASSLRAWGEFYNSPLHF

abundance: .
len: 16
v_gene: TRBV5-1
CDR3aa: CASSYKTGTRDTEAFF

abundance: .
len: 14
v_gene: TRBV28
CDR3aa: CASSLSQNTGELFF

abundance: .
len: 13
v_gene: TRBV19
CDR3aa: CASTRVLNQPQHF

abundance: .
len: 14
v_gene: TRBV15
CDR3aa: CATSRPGIEETQYF

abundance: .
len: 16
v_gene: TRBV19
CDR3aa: CASSIQTSGLRETQYF

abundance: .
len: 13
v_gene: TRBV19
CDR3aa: CASSNGPFNEQFF

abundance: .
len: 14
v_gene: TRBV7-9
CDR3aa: CASSLGPTGEGYTF

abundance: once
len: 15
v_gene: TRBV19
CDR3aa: CASSWVGVSADTQYF

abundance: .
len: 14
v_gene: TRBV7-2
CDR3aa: CASSLQRGGDTQYF

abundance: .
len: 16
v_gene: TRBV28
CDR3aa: CASSLRGANSGNTIYF

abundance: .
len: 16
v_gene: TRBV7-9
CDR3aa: CASSLEGQGVFHEQYF

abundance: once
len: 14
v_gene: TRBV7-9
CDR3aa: CASSTGRANYGYTF

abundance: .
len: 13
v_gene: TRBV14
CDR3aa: CASSPNTGVTLHF

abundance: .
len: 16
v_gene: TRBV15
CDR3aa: CATSRDPAGAGNTIYF